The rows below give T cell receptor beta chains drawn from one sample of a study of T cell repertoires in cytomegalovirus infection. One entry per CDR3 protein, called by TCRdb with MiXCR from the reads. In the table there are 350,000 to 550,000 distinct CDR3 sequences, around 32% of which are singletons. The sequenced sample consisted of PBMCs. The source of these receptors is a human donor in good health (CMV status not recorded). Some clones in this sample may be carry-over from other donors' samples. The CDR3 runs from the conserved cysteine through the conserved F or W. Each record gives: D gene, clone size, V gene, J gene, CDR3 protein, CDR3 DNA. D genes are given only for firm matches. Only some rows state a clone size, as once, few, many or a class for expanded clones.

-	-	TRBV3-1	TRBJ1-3	CASRRGPNSGNTIYF	TGTGCCAGCAGAAGAGGACCGAACTCTGGAAACACCATATATTTT
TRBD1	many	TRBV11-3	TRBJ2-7	CASSPRTGVEQYF	TGTGCCAGCAGCCCCCGGACAGGGGTCGAGCAGTACTTC
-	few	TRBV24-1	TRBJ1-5	CATSDLPGKGLEDQPQHF	TGTGCCACCAGTGATTTGCCAGGGAAGGGGTTGGAGGATCAGCCCCAGCATTTT
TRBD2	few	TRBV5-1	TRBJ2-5	CASSLGLAGGVQETQYF	TGCGCCAGCAGCTTGGGACTAGCGGGGGGGGTCCAAGAGACCCAGTACTTC
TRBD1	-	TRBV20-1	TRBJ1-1	CSARGSGGGTEAFF	TGCAGTGCTAGAGGTTCAGGGGGCGGAACTGAAGCTTTCTTT
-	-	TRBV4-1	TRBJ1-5	CASSQDFHQPQHF	TGCGCCAGCAGCCAAGATTTCCATCAGCCCCAGCATTTT
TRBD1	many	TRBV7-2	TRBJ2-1	CASSLTTGAYNEQFF	TGTGCCAGCAGTCTTACGACAGGGGCCTACAATGAGCAGTTCTTC
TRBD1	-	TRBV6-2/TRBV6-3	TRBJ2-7	CASSWVTGVVFPYEQYF	TGTGCCAGCAGTTGGGTGACAGGGGTGGTCTTTCCCTACGAGCAGTACTTC
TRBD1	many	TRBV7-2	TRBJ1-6	CASSEGQGTYSPLHF	TGTGCCAGCAGCGAGGGACAGGGGACCTATTCACCCCTCCACTTT
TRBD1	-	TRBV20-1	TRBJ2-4	CSARDNDRGLKNIQYF	TGCAGTGCTAGAGATAATGACAGGGGGCTCAAAAACATTCAGTACTTC
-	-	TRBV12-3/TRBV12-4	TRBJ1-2	CASSFGGRAGGYTF	TGTGCCAGCAGTTTTGGGGGACGGGCAGGTGGCTACACCTTC
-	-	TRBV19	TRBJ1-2	CASQPGHSNYGYTF	TGTGCCAGCCAACCGGGACATTCTAACTATGGCTACACCTTC
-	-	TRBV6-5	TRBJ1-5	CARRPTQGRVSSQPQHF	TGTGCCCGCAGACCCACCCAAGGTCGGGTTTCTAGTCAGCCCCAGCATTTT
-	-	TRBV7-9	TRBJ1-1	CASAPLGTPIKGYTEAFF	TGTGCCAGCGCCCCTCTAGGGACCCCAATAAAGGGATACACTGAAGCTTTCTTT
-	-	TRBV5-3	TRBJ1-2	CASSLKQGSRNGYTF	TGTGCCAGCAGCCTCAAACAGGGCAGCCGAAATGGCTACACCTTC
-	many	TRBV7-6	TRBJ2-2	CASSFIPELNTGELFF	TGTGCCAGCAGCTTCATCCCAGAGTTAAACACCGGGGAGCTGTTTTTT
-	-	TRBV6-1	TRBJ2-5	CASSRDGGYQETQYF	TGTGCCAGCAGTAGGGATGGCGGGTACCAAGAGACCCAGTACTTC
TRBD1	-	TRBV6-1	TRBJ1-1	CASSEEQGPGTEAFF	TGTGCCAGCAGTGAAGAACAGGGGCCCGGCACTGAAGCTTTCTTT
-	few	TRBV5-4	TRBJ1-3	CASSLRADPGNTIYF	TGTGCCAGCAGCTTGCGCGCGGATCCTGGAAACACCATATATTTT